These 26 T cell receptor beta chains were all obtained from the same sample, sequenced in a study of cytomegalovirus exposure and HLA in healthy donors. Method: immunoSEQ multiplex PCR; TCRdb's copy keeps in-frame clones and lacks some. The sample carries some 110,000 clones, about 93% recorded once. The source material was PBMCs. The origin of the receptors is a woman aged 18-35 years in good health and CMV-seronegative.

This clone was recorded only once. The chain links TRBV2 to TRBJ2-7; D is ambiguous. Germline V CDR1 and CDR2: SNHLY, FYNNEI. V shed 7 bases and J shed 2 bases, with 18 bases lying between them. The CDR3 sequence is 15 residues long. The CDR3 is CASTESPKVAYEQYF. The CDR3 nucleotides are TGTGCCAGCACGGAGTCTCCGAAGGTAGCCTACGAGCAGTACTTC.

The chain couples TRBV7-6 to TRBJ2-7; TRBD2 matches at 9 bases. The CDR3 extends over 13 amino acids. Unmatched junction bases numbered 4, after V lost 5 bases and J lost 5 bases. Germline CDR1 SGHVS, CDR2 FNYEAQ. CDR3 residues: CASSRGTSNEQYF. The CDR3 DNA is TGTGCCAGCAGCCGGGGGACTAGCAACGAGCAGTACTTC.

The chain joins TRBV5-1 to TRBJ2-2, with 8 bases aligning to TRBD1. The germline V gene has CDR1 SGHRS and CDR2 YFSETQ. The CDR3 totals 13 residues. The junction had 4 bases not matched to a gene; V was cut back by 4 bases and J by 8 bases. Here the CDR3 DNA reads TGCGCCAGCAGCGCCAGGACAGGGGGGGAGCTGTTTTTT. Translation gives CASSARTGGELFF.

The J gene is TRBJ2-3, the V gene TRBV2, with D perhaps TRBD2 (6 bases). Trimming took 4 bases from V and 6 from J, leaving 17 bases between them. Germline lookup yields CDR1 SNHLY and CDR2 FYNNEI. The CDR3 consists of 15 residues. The CDR3 is CASSGPRGMADTQYF. Written as DNA, the CDR3 is TGTGCCAGCAGTGGCCCCCGGGGGATGGCCGATACGCAGTATTTT.

The chain uses TRBV28 and TRBJ1-5; D unresolved. The CDR3 is 13 amino acids. Trimming stripped 2 bases from V and 6 bases from J, with 8 bases between. Per germline, CDR1 MDHEN and CDR2 SYDVKM. The CDR3 sequence: CASSLGGSQPQHF. In DNA, the CDR3 is TGTGCCAGCAGTTTAGGAGGGTCTCAGCCCCAGCATTTT.

The J gene is TRBJ2-3, the V gene TRBV2; 10 positions match TRBD2. Per germline, CDR1 SNHLY and CDR2 FYNNEI. V was pared by 1 base and J by 6 bases, with 7 bases of the junction left unmatched. There are 16 residues in the CDR3. The CDR3 reads CASSEVEASGSDTQYF. CDR3 sequence (DNA): TGTGCCAGCAGTGAAGTGGAGGCTAGCGGGAGTGATACGCAGTATTTT.

The chain carries TRBV19 and TRBJ2-7; D remains ambiguous. Germline loops: CDR1 LNHDA, CDR2 SQIVND (reference sequence). Trimming stripped 3 bases from V and 0 bases from J, with 9 bases between. The CDR3 sequence is 14 residues long. The CDR3 sequence is CASSMVDSSYEQYF. The CDR3 nucleotides are TGTGCCAGTAGTATGGTAGACTCCTCCTACGAGCAGTACTTC.

The CDR3 sequence is CASNSANATNIQYF. As DNA, the CDR3 is TGTGCCAGCAACTCCGCTAACGCAACAAACATTCAGTACTTC. The V gene is TRBV28, the J gene TRBJ2-4, with D uncertain. CDR3 size: 14 residues. Germline CDR1 is MDHEN and CDR2 is SYDVKM. Trimming cost V 7 bases and J 6 bases, with 16 bases left between them.

This clone showed up just once. V and J are TRBV5-1 and TRBJ2-7; 9 nucleotides match TRBD1. Germline-derived CDR1 and CDR2 are SGHRS and YFSETQ. The CDR3 spans 15 residues. The trim removed 5 bases at V and 0 bases at J, leaving 6 bases unmatched. As DNA, the CDR3 is TGCGCCAGCAGTTACGGACAGGGGAGCTCCTACGAGCAGTACTTC. Translating gives CASSYGQGSSYEQYF.

The chain uses TRBV30 and TRBJ2-5; 7 nucleotides align to TRBD2. With V trimmed by 3 bases and J by 4 bases, 14 bases remained unmatched. Germline V gene sequence: CDR1 GTSNPN, CDR2 SVGIG (reference sequence). The CDR3 runs to 16 residues. The CDR3 protein is CAWRTGMGGAIETQYF. The CDR3 DNA sequence: TGTGCCTGGAGGACCGGAATGGGAGGGGCGATAGAGACCCAGTACTTC.

The chain couples TRBV4-1 to TRBJ1-1; no firm D call. In germline, CDR1 is MGHRA, CDR2 YSYEKL. The CDR3 consists of 16 residues. V was shortened by 4 bases and J by 0 bases, with 15 bases between the two germline ends. The CDR3 sequence: CASSLGPDGMNTEAFF. For the CDR3, the DNA is TGCGCCAGCAGCCTCGGCCCCGACGGGATGAACACTGAAGCTTTCTTT.

The rearrangement joins TRBV4-1 to TRBJ2-1; D possibly corresponds to TRBD2 (5 bases). The germline V gene encodes CDR1 MGHRA and CDR2 YSYEKL. Trimming removed 1 base at V and 6 bases at J, with 7 bases between. The CDR3 runs 13 residues. In DNA, the CDR3 is TGCGCCAGCAGCCAAGGGACTGGCAATGAGCAGTTCTTC. As protein: CASSQGTGNEQFF.

The V call is TRBV6-1, the J call TRBJ2-1; the D gene is possibly TRBD2 (6 bases). Trimming took off 1 base at V and 2 bases at J, with 9 bases between the two ends. This CDR3 has 15 amino acids. Germline lookup yields CDR1 MNHNS and CDR2 SASEGT. The CDR3 nucleotides are TGTGCCAGCAGTGAAGGACTAGGGACCTACAATGAGCAGTTCTTC. Translating gives CASSEGLGTYNEQFF.

The chain couples TRBV5-1 to TRBJ2-3; D gene unclear. CDR3 length: 14 residues. In germline, CDR1 is SGHRS, CDR2 YFSETQ. The V and J ends lost 0 bases and 2 bases respectively, with 7 bases between them. CDR3 in DNA: TGCGCCAGCAGCTTGGCCCAGATCACAGATACGCAGTATTTT. It is translated as CASSLAQITDTQYF.

The V and J genes are TRBV9 and TRBJ2-3, with D maybe TRBD1 (5 bases). The CDR3 covers 14 residues. The germline gives CDR1 SGDLS, CDR2 YYNGEE. V was shortened by 3 bases and J by 2 bases, with 10 bases between the two germline ends. In nucleotides, the CDR3 is TGTGCCAGCAGCGGGGGCTTTGACACAGATACGCAGTATTTT. It is translated as CASSGGFDTDTQYF.

J is TRBJ2-6 and V is TRBV6-1; maybe TRBD1 (6 bases). The ends were cut back, 6 bases at V and 2 bases at J, with 8 bases in the middle. CDR3 length: 14 amino acids. Germline loops: CDR1 MNHNS, CDR2 SASEGT. CDR3 region: CASRQGTGANVLTF. CDR3 bases: TGTGCCAGCAGACAGGGAACTGGGGCCAACGTCCTGACTTTC.

This chain connects TRBV5-4 to TRBJ1-1; TRBD1 matches 7 bases. Trimming took 4 bases from V and 4 from J; bases not matched to a gene: 7. CDR1 and CDR2 from the germline V gene are SGHNT and YYREEE (reference sequence). This CDR3 has 14 residues. The chain's CDR3 is CASSPRQGFTEAFF. The CDR3 DNA is TGTGCCAGCAGCCCCCGACAGGGTTTCACTGAAGCTTTCTTT.

The chain combines TRBV6-5 with TRBJ2-7; TRBD1 matches at 8 bases. The CDR3 is 14 residues long. V was pared by 2 bases and J by 7 bases, with 7 bases of the junction left unmatched. Germline CDR1 and CDR2: MNHEY and SVGAGI. The CDR3 here is CASSYLDRAGEQYF. In DNA form, the CDR3 reads TGTGCCAGCAGTTACCTGGACAGGGCCGGAGAGCAGTACTTC.

CDR3 sequence (DNA): TGTGCCAGCAGTGTCACAGGGGATACAAGGGTAGAGACCCAGTACTTC. It yields the protein CASSVTGDTRVETQYF. The V and J genes are TRBV2 and TRBJ2-5, with 7 bases lining up with TRBD1. The CDR3 has 16 amino acids. Per the germline V gene, CDR1 is SNHLY and CDR2 is FYNNEI. After removal of 4 bases from V and 4 bases from J, the junction contained 12 bases not matched to a gene.

This chain's CDR3 is CASTPGQDRYGYTF. The DNA of the CDR3 is TGTGCCAGCACCCCGGGACAGGATCGTTATGGCTACACCTTC. The rearrangement links TRBV6-5 to TRBJ1-2; 8 bases are a match to TRBD1. This CDR3 spans 14 amino acids. Germline V gives CDR1 MNHEY, CDR2 SVGAGI. V lost 7 bases, J lost 5 bases, and 9 bases stayed unmatched.

The chain links TRBV6-5 to TRBJ2-7; TRBD2 might be the D (6 bases). Germline CDR1 is MNHEY and CDR2 is SVGAGI. This CDR3 comprises 15 residues. The V and J ends lost 6 bases and 3 bases respectively, with 18 bases between them. The CDR3 bases are TGTGCCAGCAGAACGCAAGGGGACTCGATCTACGAGCAGTACTTC. Translated: CASRTQGDSIYEQYF.

The chain joins TRBV10-3 to TRBJ2-5, with no clear D. V was trimmed by 3 bases and J by 1 base, leaving 3 bases between them. Germline assignment: CDR1 ENHRY and CDR2 SYGVKD. The CDR3 has 12 amino acids. The DNA of the CDR3 is TGTGCCATCAGTGACTTCCAAGAGACCCAGTACTTC. Amino acids: CAISDFQETQYF.

The chain uses TRBV19 and TRBJ1-5; possibly TRBD1 for D (5 bases). V dropped 6 bases and J dropped 0 bases, with 15 bases sitting between them. This CDR3 spans 16 amino acids. Germline CDR1 and CDR2: LNHDA and SQIVND (reference sequence). The CDR3: CASRRQGGYSNQPQHF. DNA of the CDR3: TGTGCCAGTAGGAGGCAGGGAGGGTATAGCAATCAGCCCCAGCATTTT.

This chain uses TRBV19 with TRBJ1-1; D ambiguous. Germline-derived CDR1 and CDR2 are LNHDA and SQIVND (reference sequence). V was clipped by 5 bases and J by 2 bases, with 15 bases between them. The CDR3 consists of 15 residues. For the CDR3, the DNA is TGTGCCAGTAGTTTGGGTGCAGGAGGAAACACTGAAGCTTTCTTT. The encoded protein is CASSLGAGGNTEAFF.

The chain uses TRBV4-1 and TRBJ1-1; weak D call: TRBD1 (5 bases). CDR1 and CDR2 from the germline V gene are MGHRA and YSYEKL. V was pared by 3 bases and J by 0 bases, with 17 bases between. CDR3 length: 17 amino acids. This chain's CDR3 is CASSHGQGRVMNTEAFF. The CDR3 DNA reads as TGCGCCAGCAGCCATGGTCAGGGCAGGGTTATGAACACTGAAGCTTTCTTT.

The chain uses TRBV5-1 and TRBJ2-3; 9 nucleotides line up with TRBD2. The CDR3 has 16 amino acids. The germline gives CDR1 SGHRS, CDR2 YFSETQ. The junction had 9 bases not matched to a gene; V was cut back by 1 base and J by 6 bases. The CDR3 bases are TGCGCCAGCAGCTTGTACTCGCGGGGGGGCCCCGATACGCAGTATTTT. Translated: CASSLYSRGGPDTQYF.